This T cell receptor beta chain emerged from a study of blood T cell repertoires in COVID-19 (dated by TCRdb to 2019 to 2021). Context from the whole study: Samples from collaborators originated in the United States, Italy and Spain and spanned both the acute and convalescent phases of COVID-19. Where available, HLA class I and class II types were obtained from metadata supplied by the sample provider rather than from assay-based typing. A de-identified subject ID, COVID-19 status, age in years and sex were almost always included in the sample metadata. The prospective study material was composed of cDNA or gDNA derived from T cells, B-cell-depleted T cells, or PBMCs. The repertoires were released in a freely available public database meant as a resource for research on the immune response to SARS-CoV-2. The dataset comprised deeply sampled blood TCRbeta repertoires from subjects exposed to, actively infected with, or recovered from COVID-19. The samples were drawn from the first 160 participants of the ongoing ImmuneRACE study and from 1,254 subjects provided by 6 global collaborators. General conclusions and limits of the study: The amount of clinical and demographic metadata varied by source and participant and was provided uncurated.

Each collaborating institution followed its own protocols to collect whole blood in K2EDTA tubes. Collaborator samples were shipped for TCRbeta analysis as frozen whole blood, isolated PBMCs, or DNA extracted from either sample type. The immunoSEQ Assay, a bias-controlled multiplex PCR, was used to amplify TCRbeta CDR3 regions from genomic DNA. As for the authors' bioinformatics: The number of nucleated cells in each sample was estimated by amplification of reference gene primers within the assay. To quantify the absolute abundance of each unique TCRbeta CDR3 rearrangement, sequence reads were collapsed and filtered. For each sample, productive Simpson clonality was calculated as the square root of Simpson's diversity index over productive rearrangements. TCRdb limited this immuneACCESS table to in-frame rearrangements with V and J called. A share of clones is missing; checked studies link under half to unresolved V genes, and the rest is unexplained. V and J calls plus clone size are reproduced from that table; the DNA served to infer D and trimming. Present in this sample are about 97,000 clones, 90% of which were seen just once. The ten biggest clones cover 1.5% to 2% of the sample.

This clone has just one count. Its binding antigen is unknown. No base quality values were provided; no much bigger clone lies one nucleotide off. The TCR originated in a man aged 55 to 70 with acute or convalescent COVID-19. Sequencing used peripheral blood.

The encoded CDR3 is CASSQEGTDRRTEAFF. The DNA sequence reads TGTGCCAGCAGCCAAGAGGGGACGGACAGGAGGACTGAAGCTTTCTTT. This sequence uses TRBV14 and TRBJ1-1, with TRBD1 identical over 7 junction bases. From the germline V gene, CDR1 is SGHDN and CDR2 is FVKESK. Taken from cysteine to phenylalanine, the CDR3 has 16 residues. Here the CDR3 DNA is all that survives: 48 bases in frame from base 1. The germline V end is reduced by 0 bases and the J end by 5 bases; junction bases left unmatched: 9.